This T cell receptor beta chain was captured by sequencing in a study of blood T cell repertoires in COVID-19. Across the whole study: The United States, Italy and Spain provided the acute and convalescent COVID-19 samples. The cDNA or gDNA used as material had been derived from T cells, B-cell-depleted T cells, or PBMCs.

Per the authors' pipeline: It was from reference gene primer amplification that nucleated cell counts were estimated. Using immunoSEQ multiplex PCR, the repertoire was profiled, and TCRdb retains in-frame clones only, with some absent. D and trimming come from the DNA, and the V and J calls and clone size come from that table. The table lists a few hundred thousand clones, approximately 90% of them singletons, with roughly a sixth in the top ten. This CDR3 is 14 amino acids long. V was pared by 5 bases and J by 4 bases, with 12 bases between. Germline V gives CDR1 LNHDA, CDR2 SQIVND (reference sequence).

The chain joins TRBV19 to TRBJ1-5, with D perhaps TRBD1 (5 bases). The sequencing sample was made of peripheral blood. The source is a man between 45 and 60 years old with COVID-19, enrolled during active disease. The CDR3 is CASSPQGVNQPQHF. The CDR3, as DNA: TGTGCCAGTAGTCCCCAAGGGGTGAATCAGCCCCAGCATTTT.